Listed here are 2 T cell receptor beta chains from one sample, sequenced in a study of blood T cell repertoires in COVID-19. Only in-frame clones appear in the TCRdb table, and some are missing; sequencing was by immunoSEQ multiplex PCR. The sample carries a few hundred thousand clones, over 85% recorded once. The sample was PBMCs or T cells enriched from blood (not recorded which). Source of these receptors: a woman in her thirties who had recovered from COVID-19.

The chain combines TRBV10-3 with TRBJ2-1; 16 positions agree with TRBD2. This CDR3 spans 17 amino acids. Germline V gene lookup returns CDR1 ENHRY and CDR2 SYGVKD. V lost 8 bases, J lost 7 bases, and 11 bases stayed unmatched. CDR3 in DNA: TGTGCCATCCGTGGGACTAGCGGGAGGGCCACGGGAAATGAGCAGTTCTTC. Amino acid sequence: CAIRGTSGRATGNEQFF.

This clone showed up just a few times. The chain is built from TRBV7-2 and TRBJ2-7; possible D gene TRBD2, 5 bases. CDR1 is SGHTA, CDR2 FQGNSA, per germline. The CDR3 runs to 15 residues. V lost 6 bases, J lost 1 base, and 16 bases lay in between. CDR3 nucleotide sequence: TGTGCCAGCAGTAGATCCGTGGGGAGTTCCTACGAGCAGTACTTC. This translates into CASSRSVGSSYEQYF.